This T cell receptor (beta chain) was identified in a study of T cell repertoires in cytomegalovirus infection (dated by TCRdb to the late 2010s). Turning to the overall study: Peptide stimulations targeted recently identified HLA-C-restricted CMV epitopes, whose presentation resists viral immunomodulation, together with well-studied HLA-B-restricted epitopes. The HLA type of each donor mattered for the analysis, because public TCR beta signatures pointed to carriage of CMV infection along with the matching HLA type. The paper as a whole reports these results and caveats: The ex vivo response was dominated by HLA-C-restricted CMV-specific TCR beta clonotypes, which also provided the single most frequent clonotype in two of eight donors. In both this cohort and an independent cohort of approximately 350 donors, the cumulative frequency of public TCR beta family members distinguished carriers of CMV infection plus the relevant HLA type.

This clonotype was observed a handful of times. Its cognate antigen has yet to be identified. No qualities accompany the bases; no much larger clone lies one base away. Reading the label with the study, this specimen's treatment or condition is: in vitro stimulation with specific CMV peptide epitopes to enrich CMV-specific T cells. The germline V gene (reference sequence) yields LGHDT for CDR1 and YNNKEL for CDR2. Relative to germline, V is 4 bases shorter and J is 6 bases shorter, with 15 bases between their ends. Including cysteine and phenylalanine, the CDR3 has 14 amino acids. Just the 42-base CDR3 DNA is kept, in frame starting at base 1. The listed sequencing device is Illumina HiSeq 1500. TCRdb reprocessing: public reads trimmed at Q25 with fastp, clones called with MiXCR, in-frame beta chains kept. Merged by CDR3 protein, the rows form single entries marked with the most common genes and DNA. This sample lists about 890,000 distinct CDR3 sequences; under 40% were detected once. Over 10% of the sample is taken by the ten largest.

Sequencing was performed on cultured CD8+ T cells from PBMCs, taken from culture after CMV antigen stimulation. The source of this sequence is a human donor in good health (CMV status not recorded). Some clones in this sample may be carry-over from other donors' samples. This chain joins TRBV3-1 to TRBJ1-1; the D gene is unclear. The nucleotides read TGTGCCAGCAGCCGCGACTTGGACGGCCCTGAAGCTTTCTTT. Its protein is CASSRDLDGPEAFF. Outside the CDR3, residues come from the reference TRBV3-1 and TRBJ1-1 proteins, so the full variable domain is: DTAVSQTPKYLVTQMGNDKSIKCEQNLGHDTMYWYKQDSKKFLKIMFSYNNKELIINETVPNRFSPKSPDKAHLNLHINSLELGDSAVYFCASSRDLDGPEAFFGQGTRLTVV.